These 14 T cell receptor beta chains came from one sample sequenced in a study of regulatory T cells in long-lasting Graves disease. Time point reported: persistent/refractory GD, antithyroid drugs over 5 years with positive TRAb. PBMC-derived RNA was used for the TCR library. Arm-PCR of CDR3 regions and iRepertoire HTBI primers were the basis on which TCR beta libraries were built. TCRdb called the multiplex PCR reads again in MiXCR, with one record for every CDR3 protein. This table has 400,000 to 500,000 distinct CDR3 sequences, roughly 21% appearing once. The source material was peripheral blood mononuclear cells (PBMCs), sampled when the disease was refractory, from a patient treated with antithyroid drugs. These receptors came from a female donor with Graves disease.

The chain couples TRBV20-1 to TRBJ2-7, with 10 bases aligning to TRBD1. Germline-derived CDR1 and CDR2 are DFQATT and SNEGSKA (reference sequence). The CDR3 is made up of 17 amino acids. Losses at the gene ends were 6 bases for V and 0 bases for J; bases not matched to a gene: 14. The CDR3 region is CSAIARTGGKSSYEQYF. The CDR3 bases are TGCAGTGCCATTGCTCGGACAGGGGGTAAGAGCTCCTACGAGCAGTACTTC.

This clonotype came up many times. The chain's CDR3 is CATIGASGANVLTF. CDR3 nucleotides: TGTGCAACCATAGGGGCCTCTGGGGCCAACGTCCTGACTTTC. This sequence joins TRBV28 and TRBJ2-6, with D perhaps matching TRBD1 (5 bases). Germline CDR1 MDHEN, CDR2 SYDVKM. The CDR3 totals 14 residues. Variable domain in full (rest from reference TRBV28 and TRBJ2-6): DVKVTQSSRYLVKRTGEKVFLECVQDMDHENMFWYRQDPGLGLRLIYFSYDVKMKEKGDIPEGYSVSREKKERFSLILESASTNQTSMYLCATIGASGANVLTFGAGSRLTVL.

This clonotype was detected ten times or more. This chain links TRBV27 with TRBJ1-5; D might be TRBD1 (6 bases). The CDR3 totals 15 residues. Trimming took 2 bases from V and 1 from J, leaving 9 bases between them. CDR1 and CDR2 (germline): MNHEY, SMNVEV (reference sequence). The CDR3 nucleotides are TGTGCCAGCAGTTTAGAGGGGGTGAGCAATCAGCCCCAGCATTTT. The encoded protein is CASSLEGVSNQPQHF.

This clonotype was picked up many times. The chain links TRBV12-3 or TRBV12-4 to TRBJ2-7, with no clear D. With 0 bases removed from V and 6 bases from J, the gap between germline ends came to 9 bases. This CDR3 spans 13 amino acids. CDR3: CASSLALGVEQYF. The DNA for the CDR3 is TGTGCCAGCAGTTTAGCCCTGGGCGTCGAGCAGTACTTC.

Ten or more counts support this clonotype. The genes are TRBV4-2 and TRBJ2-7; the D is unclear. The CDR3 spans 15 residues. Trimming cost V 0 bases and J 0 bases, with 9 bases left between them. CDR1 and CDR2 from the germline V gene are LGHNA and YNFKEQ. The CDR3 DNA follows: TGTGCCAGCAGCCAAGAGGGTTCGAGCTCCTACGAGCAGTACTTC. It translates to CASSQEGSSSYEQYF.

This chain uses TRBV4-1 with TRBJ1-2; no definite D call. Trimming pared 0 bases from V and 4 bases from J, leaving 15 bases between. The CDR3 is 16 amino acids. Germline CDR1 MGHRA, CDR2 YSYEKL. CDR3 nucleotide sequence: TGCGCCAGCAGCCAAGATAGGAGAGCAACCTCCTATGGCTACACCTTC. Protein product: CASSQDRRATSYGYTF.

This clonotype was recorded at least ten times. Compared with germline, one end of the junction differs, possibly owing to a read error. The genes are TRBV5-1 and TRBJ2-7; the match to TRBD2 covers 14 bases. The germline V gene has CDR1 SGHRS and CDR2 YFSETQ. This CDR3 comprises 15 residues. The CDR3 nucleotides are TGTGCCAGCAGCTCCGGGACTAGCGGGAGTTACGAGCAGTACTTC. Translating it yields CASSSGTSGSYEQYF.

The genes are TRBV19 and TRBJ2-7; D may be TRBD2 (6 bases). CDR3 length equals 14 residues. The ends were cut back, 3 bases at V and 0 bases at J, with 9 bases in the middle. CDR1 and CDR2 from the germline V gene are LNHDA and SQIVND (reference sequence). CDR3 loop: CASSMSRDSYEQYF. The DNA for the CDR3 is TGTGCCAGTAGTATGTCGCGGGACTCCTACGAGCAGTACTTC. Full variable domain (missing parts from reference TRBV19 and TRBJ2-7): DGGITQSPKYLFRKEGQNVTLSCEQNLNHDAMYWYRQDPGQGLRLIYYSQIVNDFQKGDIAEGYSVSREKKESFPLTVTSAQKNPTAFYLCASSMSRDSYEQYFGPGTRLTVT.

This clonotype was seen ten or more times. The rearrangement joins TRBV27 to TRBJ2-7; maybe TRBD2 (6 bases). The CDR3 has 16 residues. Deletions cut 3 bases from V and 3 bases from J, with 18 bases between. CDR1 is MNHEY and CDR2 is SMNVEV in the germline V gene (reference sequence). CDR3 nucleotides: TGTGCCAGCAGTTTTCACATTCGGGGGAGAGACTACGAGCAGTACTTC. Its protein product is CASSFHIRGRDYEQYF.

Many counts were recorded for this clonotype. This chain links TRBV28 with TRBJ1-2, with 7 bases fitting TRBD1. This CDR3 contains 14 residues. With V trimmed by 5 bases and J by 3 bases, 6 bases remained unmatched. The germline gives CDR1 MDHEN, CDR2 SYDVKM. The CDR3 sequence is CASSEDRIHYGYTF. CDR3 nucleotides: TGTGCCAGCAGTGAGGACAGGATCCACTATGGCTACACCTTC.

The V call is TRBV30, the J call TRBJ1-2; D ambiguous. The CDR3 totals 13 residues. Trimming stripped 2 bases from V and 1 base from J, with 8 bases between. Germline CDR1 GTSNPN, CDR2 SVGIG (reference sequence). In DNA form, the CDR3 reads TGTGCCTGGAGTAGAGGACTTAACTATGGCTACACCTTC. Translation: CAWSRGLNYGYTF.

This clonotype was counted many times. V and J are TRBV20-1 and TRBJ1-5, with D hard to call. The V gene lost 0 bases and the J gene lost 6 bases, with 12 bases spanning the gap. Germline V gene lookup returns CDR1 DFQATT and CDR2 SNEGSKA (reference sequence). This CDR3 contains 14 residues. The CDR3: CSAREGPSSQPQHF. The CDR3 bases are TGCAGTGCTAGAGAAGGGCCAAGTAGTCAGCCCCAGCATTTT.

This clonotype has ten or more counts. This chain uses TRBV2 with TRBJ1-1; TRBD1 might be the D (6 bases). The CDR3 runs to 13 residues. Germline CDR1 is SNHLY and CDR2 is FYNNEI. With 6 bases removed from V and 4 bases from J, the gap between germline ends came to 12 bases. The CDR3 sequence is CASRYRAATEAFF. Written as DNA, the CDR3 is TGTGCCAGCAGATACAGGGCGGCCACTGAAGCTTTCTTT.

The V and J genes are TRBV7-9 and TRBJ2-7; TRBD2 agrees at 8 bases. V gave up 8 bases and J gave up 7 bases; unmatched junction bases: 10. The CDR3 is made up of 13 amino acids. Germline CDR1 SEHNR, CDR2 FQNEAQ (reference sequence). The CDR3 DNA reads TGTGCCAGCGCATCGGGCGGGAGGCCAGAGCAGTACTTC. Amino acids: CASASGGRPEQYF.